A selection of T cell receptor beta chains follows, all from one sample in a study of human T cells and chemical hapten exposure. One entry per CDR3 protein, called by TCRdb with MiXCR from the RACE reads. The sample consists of some 79,000 distinct CDR3 sequences, roughly 7.2% of them appearing once. Source: whole blood, taken in connection with sensitization to the hapten diphenylcyclopropenone (DPC). The receptors here all came from a woman in her twenties or thirties with alopecia areata. Some clones in this sample may be carry-over from other donors' samples. Each CDR3 is given with its conserved first and last residue. Each record gives: J gene, V gene, CDR3 protein.

J gene: TRBJ2-3; V gene: TRBV5-1; CDR3 protein: CASSFRTGTPDTQYF
J gene: TRBJ1-5; V gene: TRBV7-9; CDR3 protein: CASSPGTSGQPQHF
J gene: TRBJ2-3; V gene: TRBV9; CDR3 protein: CASSVVGTDTQYF
J gene: TRBJ1-2; V gene: TRBV19; CDR3 protein: CASSIGQGRYGYTF
J gene: TRBJ2-7; V gene: TRBV3-1; CDR3 protein: CASSQNDRVYEQYF
J gene: TRBJ2-1; V gene: TRBV6-6; CDR3 protein: CASAGLAEGRSYNEQFF
J gene: TRBJ2-6; V gene: TRBV7-9; CDR3 protein: CASSLFYIGGSGANVLTF
J gene: TRBJ1-4; V gene: TRBV2; CDR3 protein: CASSGRQAFNEKLFF
J gene: TRBJ1-5; V gene: TRBV12-3/TRBV12-4; CDR3 protein: CASRQGQGNQPQHF
J gene: TRBJ2-1; V gene: TRBV6-4; CDR3 protein: CASSWREGEGNEQFF
J gene: TRBJ1-5; V gene: TRBV19; CDR3 protein: CASSIDRSGGLQPQHF
J gene: TRBJ1-4; V gene: TRBV20-1; CDR3 protein: CSASLGGNEKLFF
J gene: TRBJ1-2; V gene: TRBV5-5; CDR3 protein: CASSPAPGARGYGYTF
J gene: TRBJ1-1; V gene: TRBV2; CDR3 protein: CASNRKGNTEAFF
J gene: TRBJ1-5; V gene: TRBV5-1; CDR3 protein: CASSLVSGNQPQHF
J gene: TRBJ1-2; V gene: TRBV29-1; CDR3 protein: CSVGLLAGGRGYTF
J gene: TRBJ1-5; V gene: TRBV5-4; CDR3 protein: CASSWDRHQPQHF
J gene: TRBJ1-4; V gene: TRBV27; CDR3 protein: CATQRQSNEKLFF
J gene: TRBJ1-1; V gene: TRBV7-9; CDR3 protein: CASSPPGRTEAFF
J gene: TRBJ2-3; V gene: TRBV28; CDR3 protein: CASSSPGTASTDTQYF
J gene: TRBJ1-2; V gene: TRBV20-1; CDR3 protein: CSARGGQGYGYTF
J gene: TRBJ1-6; V gene: TRBV20-1; CDR3 protein: CSARDYGSLINSPLHF
J gene: TRBJ2-1; V gene: TRBV10-1; CDR3 protein: CASSERQASYNEQFF
J gene: TRBJ2-3; V gene: TRBV5-6; CDR3 protein: CASSLWGASTDTQYF
J gene: TRBJ2-6; V gene: TRBV13; CDR3 protein: CASSLRQGASSGANVLTF
J gene: TRBJ1-6; V gene: TRBV5-6; CDR3 protein: CASSFGFAPLHF
J gene: TRBJ1-6; V gene: TRBV20-1; CDR3 protein: CSARYRDRHSPLHF
J gene: TRBJ1-6; V gene: TRBV2; CDR3 protein: CASSEVGNSPLHF
J gene: TRBJ2-3; V gene: TRBV29-1; CDR3 protein: CSVEYGGTALPDTQYF
J gene: TRBJ2-1; V gene: TRBV20-1; CDR3 protein: CSALTGTANEQFF
J gene: TRBJ1-5; V gene: TRBV3-1; CDR3 protein: CASRGRNYPQHF
J gene: TRBJ1-5; V gene: TRBV5-5; CDR3 protein: CASSLLGAGESPQHF
J gene: TRBJ1-5; V gene: TRBV18; CDR3 protein: CASSPEVSNQPQHF
J gene: TRBJ1-2; V gene: TRBV7-2; CDR3 protein: CASSLRDRGFLQGGYTF
J gene: TRBJ2-6; V gene: TRBV20-1; CDR3 protein: CSARGGANVLTF
J gene: TRBJ2-3; V gene: TRBV5-1; CDR3 protein: CASSLGPLGGGDTQYF
J gene: TRBJ1-2; V gene: TRBV19; CDR3 protein: CATTPGTRYYGYTF
J gene: TRBJ2-3; V gene: TRBV11-2; CDR3 protein: CASSPLGTSGETADTQYF